These 10 T cell receptor beta chains were all obtained from the same sample, sequenced in a study of neurological immune-mediated disorders. TCRdb ran MiXCR on the 5' RACE reads and lists one entry per CDR3 protein. Altogether 70,000 to 90,000 distinct CDR3 sequences are present, just over 5% being singletons, with the ten largest covering 2% to 2.5%. Sequencing used PBMCs. The receptor set was obtained from a woman aged 25 to 39 with multiple sclerosis.

The table lists this clonotype with many counts. CDR3 sequence: CASSRTGGSTNEKLFF. The CDR3 coding sequence is TGTGCCAGCAGTCGTACAGGGGGTTCAACTAATGAAAAACTGTTTTTT. This chain joins TRBV6-1 and TRBJ1-4; 8 bases align to TRBD1. Per the germline V gene, CDR1 is MNHNS and CDR2 is SASEGT. The CDR3 spans 16 residues. V shed 5 bases and J 0 bases; nucleotides not matched to a gene: 5.

In this sample, this clonotype turned up many times. The chain is built from TRBV5-5 and TRBJ1-3; the D is unclear. Per the germline V gene, CDR1 is SGHKS and CDR2 is YYEKEE (reference sequence). The CDR3 is made up of 15 amino acids. Trimming pared 1 base from V and 3 bases from J, leaving 11 bases between. CDR3 nucleotides: TGTGCCAGCAGCTTGATGTCGGGCTTTGGAAACACCATATATTTT. Amino acids: CASSLMSGFGNTIYF.

This clonotype showed up just a few times. The chain couples TRBV6-6 to TRBJ2-1; 10 nucleotides match TRBD2. Germline assignment: CDR1 MNHNY and CDR2 SVGAGI (reference sequence). The CDR3 covers 15 residues. V was pared by 6 bases and J by 4 bases, with 6 bases of the junction left unmatched. The DNA for the CDR3 is TGTGCCAGCAGCCACAGCGGGGGGGGATACAATGAGCAGTTCTTC. This translates into CASSHSGGGYNEQFF.

In its sample, this clonotype was seen many times. The chain joins TRBV7-8 to TRBJ1-5, with 8 positions matching TRBD1. The CDR3 is 14 amino acids. Germline V CDR1 and CDR2: SGHVS, FQNEAQ. V trimming: 5 bases; J trimming: 4 bases; junction bases outside the gene matches: 4. CDR3 nucleotide sequence: TGTGCCAGCAGCCCGGGACAGGCAAATCAGCCCCAGCATTTT. Amino acids: CASSPGQANQPQHF.

At least ten counts were recorded for this clonotype. DNA for the CDR3: TGTGCCAGCAGTGAACCCATTATGGGGGCAACAGATACGCAGTATTTT. Its protein is CASSEPIMGATDTQYF. This sequence joins TRBV2 and TRBJ2-3; D may be TRBD1 (6 bases). The CDR3 runs to 16 residues. Germline CDR1 reads SNHLY; CDR2 reads FYNNEI. With 2 bases removed from V and 3 bases from J, the gap between germline ends came to 15 bases.

This clonotype has at least ten counts. The chain carries TRBV20-1 and TRBJ2-1, with 7 bases fitting TRBD2. The length of the CDR3 is 15 residues. J gave up 2 bases and V 5 bases, and 9 bases lay outside the gene matches. CDR1 is DFQATT, CDR2 SNEGSKA, per germline (reference sequence). CDR3 nucleotide sequence: TGCAGTGCTGCCCAAGCGGGAAAGACCTACAATGAGCAGTTCTTC. Translating gives CSAAQAGKTYNEQFF.

The rearrangement joins TRBV7-9 to TRBJ2-7, with 9 bases matching TRBD2. The V gene end was trimmed by 7 bases and the J gene end by 6 bases; junction bases not matched to a gene: 10. CDR3 size: 14 residues. The V gene's germline CDR1 is SEHNR and CDR2 FQNEAQ (reference sequence). The chain's CDR3 is CASTAPSGIREQYF. CDR3 coding DNA: TGTGCCAGCACTGCTCCTAGCGGGATCCGCGAGCAGTACTTC.

This clonotype was observed at least ten times. The DNA of the CDR3 is TGCGCCAGCAGCTTGGGGGTCGCAACTAATGAAAAACTGTTTTTT. Translated, it gives CASSLGVATNEKLFF. The J gene is TRBJ1-4, the V gene TRBV5-1; no clear D. V lost 0 bases and J lost 0, with 6 bases in between. CDR3 length equals 15 residues. In germline, CDR1 is SGHRS, CDR2 YFSETQ.

This clonotype was seen at least ten times. V is TRBV7-8 and J is TRBJ1-2; TRBD1 aligns across 7 bases. CDR3 length: 15 residues. Germline CDR1 and CDR2: SGHVS and FQNEAQ. J lost 0 bases, V lost 5 bases, and 6 bases had no gene match. The CDR3 is CASSQNRGPNYGYTF. CDR3 bases: TGTGCCAGCAGCCAAAACAGGGGACCTAACTATGGCTACACCTTC. Looking up the rest from reference TRBV7-8 and TRBJ1-2 gives the full variable domain: GAGVSQSPRYKVAKRGQDVALRCDPISGHVSLFWYQQALGQGPEFLTYFQNEAQLDKSGLPSDRFFAERPEGSVSTLKIQRTQQEDSAVYLCASSQNRGPNYGYTFGSGTRLTVV.

A few counts support this clonotype. The chain uses TRBV20-1 and TRBJ1-3; D perhaps matches TRBD1 (6 bases). This CDR3 spans 13 amino acids. The germline CDR1 and CDR2 sequences are DFQATT and SNEGSKA (reference sequence). The V end lost 6 bases, the J end lost 4 bases, and 13 bases lay between the germline ends. The CDR3 DNA sequence: TGCAGTGCAAGTACAGGGCCCGGAAACACCATATATTTT. Amino acid sequence: CSASTGPGNTIYF.